These T cell receptor beta chains were read from a single sample in a study of T cell responses to AZD1222 COVID-19 vaccine. Clones were sequenced by immunoSEQ multiplex PCR, and TCRdb holds only the in-frame ones, with some missing. The repertoire holds roughly 96,000 clones, approximately 90% seen once, with under 2% in the top ten. The specimen was peripheral blood, collected on day 0 of AZD1222 vaccination. Receptors originate from an adult in good health. The CDR3 runs from the conserved cysteine through the conserved F or W. A D gene is named only where the DNA matches it firmly. Size values are once, few and many counts, or a class for expanded clones, and some rows have none.

J: TRBJ1-1
D: -
V: TRBV11-2
size: -
CDR3: CASSPSGTEAFF
DNA: TGTGCCAGCAGCCCAAGTGGGACTGAAGCTTTCTTT

J: TRBJ1-4
D: -
V: TRBV29-1
size: -
CDR3: CSVEGGRDQNEKLFF
DNA: TGCAGCGTTGAAGGTGGGAGGGATCAAAATGAAAAACTGTTTTTT

J: TRBJ1-6
D: -
V: TRBV12-3/TRBV12-4
size: -
CDR3: CATQGTGSPLHF
DNA: TGTGCCACACAGGGAACGGGATCACCCCTCCACTTT

J: TRBJ2-3
D: TRBD2
V: TRBV5-1
size: -
CDR3: CASSLVSGGNTDTQYF
DNA: TGCGCCAGCAGCTTGGTTTCGGGGGGAAACACAGATACGCAGTATTTT

J: TRBJ1-1
D: -
V: TRBV6-6
size: -
CDR3: CASSYGRNTEAFF
DNA: TGTGCCAGCAGTTACGGCAGGAACACTGAAGCTTTCTTT

J: TRBJ1-4
D: -
V: TRBV7-2
size: -
CDR3: CASSLSASSNEKLFF
DNA: TGTGCCAGCAGCTTATCGGCGAGCTCTAATGAAAAACTGTTTTTT

J: TRBJ2-5
D: -
V: TRBV30
size: -
CDR3: CAWNKGLTETQYF
DNA: TGTGCCTGGAACAAGGGGTTGACAGAGACCCAGTACTTC

J: TRBJ2-1
D: -
V: TRBV19
size: -
CDR3: CASSHWVGGSYNEQFF
DNA: TGTGCCAGTAGTCATTGGGTCGGGGGCTCCTACAATGAGCAGTTCTTC

J: TRBJ2-1
D: -
V: TRBV6-5
size: -
CDR3: CASRQGKTYNEQFF
DNA: TGTGCCAGCAGACAGGGAAAAACTTACAATGAGCAGTTCTTC

J: TRBJ1-6
D: -
V: TRBV12-5
size: -
CDR3: CASGLGDGRHSPLHF
DNA: TGTGCTAGTGGTTTGGGAGACGGAAGGCATTCACCCCTCCACTTT

J: TRBJ1-5
D: -
V: TRBV7-2
size: -
CDR3: CASSFRPDQWDNQPQHF
DNA: TGTGCCAGCAGCTTTCGACCAGACCAATGGGACAATCAGCCCCAGCATTTT

J: TRBJ1-2
D: -
V: TRBV5-8
size: few
CDR3: CASSLARGNYGYTF
DNA: TGTGCCAGCAGCTTGGCCCGGGGTAACTATGGCTACACCTTC

J: TRBJ1-2
D: -
V: TRBV10-3
size: -
CDR3: CAISFAAGYTF
DNA: TGTGCCATCAGTTTCGCCGCGGGCTACACCTTC

J: TRBJ2-3
D: -
V: TRBV5-1
size: -
CDR3: CASSLTSTDTQYF
DNA: TGCGCCAGCAGCTTGACTAGCACAGATACGCAGTATTTT

J: TRBJ1-5
D: -
V: TRBV27
size: once
CDR3: CASSSRPWQPQHF
DNA: TGTGCCAGCAGTTCTAGGCCCTGGCAGCCCCAGCATTTT

J: TRBJ2-7
D: TRBD1
V: TRBV19
size: -
CDR3: CASSMGTGAYEQYF
DNA: TGTGCCAGTAGTATGGGGACAGGAGCCTACGAGCAGTACTTC

J: TRBJ2-1
D: TRBD1
V: TRBV7-7
size: -
CDR3: CASSRDRQSNEQFF
DNA: TGTGCTAGCAGCAGGGACAGGCAAAGCAATGAGCAGTTCTTC

J: TRBJ1-2
D: TRBD1
V: TRBV7-8
size: -
CDR3: CASSVGRTGQYGYTF
DNA: TGTGCCAGCAGCGTAGGAAGGACAGGCCAGTATGGCTACACCTTC

J: TRBJ2-7
D: TRBD2
V: TRBV9
size: -
CDR3: CASSPRGENSYEQYF
DNA: TGTGCCAGCAGCCCCCGGGGGGAAAACTCCTACGAGCAGTACTTC

J: TRBJ2-1
D: TRBD1
V: TRBV6-2/TRBV6-3
size: -
CDR3: CASSYRGQGDNEQFF
DNA: TGTGCCAGCAGTTATAGGGGACAGGGGGACAATGAGCAGTTCTTC

J: TRBJ1-2
D: TRBD1
V: TRBV5-4
size: -
CDR3: CASSLDRGLSYGYTF
DNA: TGTGCCAGCAGCTTGGACAGGGGCTTATCCTATGGCTACACCTTC

J: TRBJ1-1
D: TRBD1
V: TRBV5-8
size: -
CDR3: CASSKTGVTEAFF
DNA: TGTGCCAGCAGCAAGACAGGGGTCACTGAAGCTTTCTTT

J: TRBJ1-4
D: TRBD1
V: TRBV6-5
size: -
CDR3: CASSYFGQGELFF
DNA: TGTGCCAGCAGTTACTTTGGACAGGGCGAACTGTTTTTT

J: TRBJ2-5
D: TRBD1
V: TRBV2
size: -
CDR3: CASSHRQGAEKETQYF
DNA: TGTGCCAGCAGTCATCGTCAGGGGGCTGAGAAAGAGACCCAGTACTTC

J: TRBJ1-2
D: TRBD1
V: TRBV4-2
size: -
CDR3: CASSHPGQGSQSMGYTF
DNA: TGTGCCAGCAGCCATCCGGGACAGGGATCCCAGTCTATGGGGTACACCTTC

J: TRBJ1-1
D: -
V: TRBV20-1
size: -
CDR3: CSAGRPSGAFF
DNA: TGCAGTGCTGGGAGACCCTCCGGGGCTTTCTTT

J: TRBJ2-3
D: -
V: TRBV18
size: -
CDR3: CASSPLGGGDTDTQYF
DNA: TGTGCCAGCTCACCACTTGGGGGTGGAGACACAGATACGCAGTATTTT

J: TRBJ2-5
D: -
V: TRBV5-4
size: -
CDR3: CASSFGSQETQYF
DNA: TGTGCCAGCAGCTTTGGGTCCCAAGAGACCCAGTACTTC

J: TRBJ1-3
D: -
V: TRBV3-1/TRBV3-2
size: -
CDR3: CASSQGRMGLGNTIYF
DNA: TGTGCCAGCAGCCAAGGAAGGATGGGGTTGGGAAACACCATATATTTT

J: TRBJ2-6
D: -
V: TRBV20-1
size: -
CDR3: CSASRVSGANVLTF
DNA: TGCAGTGCTAGTCGGGTCTCTGGGGCCAACGTCCTGACTTTC

J: TRBJ1-1
D: -
V: TRBV11-2
size: -
CDR3: CASSPGGLNTEAFF
DNA: TGTGCCAGCAGCCCAGGTGGATTGAACACTGAAGCTTTCTTT

J: TRBJ2-7
D: TRBD1
V: TRBV19
size: -
CDR3: CARLGTGGTYYEQYF
DNA: TGTGCCAGACTTGGGACAGGGGGAACCTACTACGAGCAGTACTTC

J: TRBJ2-2
D: TRBD1
V: TRBV3-1/TRBV3-2
size: -
CDR3: CASSPLRDRGFTGELFF
DNA: TGTGCCAGCAGCCCATTACGGGACAGGGGCTTCACCGGGGAGCTGTTTTTT

J: TRBJ2-3
D: TRBD1
V: TRBV5-1
size: -
CDR3: CASSWKTGSTDTQYF
DNA: TGCGCCAGCAGCTGGAAGACAGGGAGCACAGATACGCAGTATTTT

J: TRBJ2-3
D: TRBD2
V: TRBV28
size: -
CDR3: CASSSPGGTDTQYF
DNA: TGTGCCAGCAGTTCCCCGGGGGGAACGGATACGCAGTATTTT

J: TRBJ2-5
D: TRBD2
V: TRBV9
size: -
CDR3: CASSDGTSGGASETQYF
DNA: TGTGCCAGCAGCGACGGGACTAGCGGGGGGGCCTCAGAGACCCAGTACTTC

J: TRBJ1-3
D: -
V: TRBV30
size: -
CDR3: CAWSRGLFAIYF
DNA: TGTGCCTGGAGTCGGGGTTTGTTCGCCATATATTTT

J: TRBJ2-7
D: -
V: TRBV5-6
size: -
CDR3: CASSSAGRNYYEQYF
DNA: TGTGCCAGCAGCTCGGCGGGCAGGAATTACTACGAGCAGTACTTC

J: TRBJ1-6
D: -
V: TRBV3-1/TRBV3-2
size: -
CDR3: CASSQPTSRPLHF
DNA: TGTGCCAGCAGCCAGCCGACCAGTAGGCCCCTCCACTTT

J: TRBJ2-3
D: TRBD1
V: TRBV29-1
size: -
CDR3: CSAIPGQGATDTQYF
DNA: TGCAGCGCCATTCCGGGACAGGGGGCCACAGATACGCAGTATTTT

J: TRBJ2-7
D: TRBD1
V: TRBV28
size: -
CDR3: CASSFLQGAREQYF
DNA: TGTGCCAGCAGTTTCCTACAGGGGGCCCGCGAGCAGTACTTC

J: TRBJ1-2
D: -
V: TRBV4-3
size: -
CDR3: CASSQDRAPKANGYTF
DNA: TGCGCCAGCAGCCAAGATAGGGCCCCAAAAGCCAATGGCTACACCTTC

J: TRBJ1-1
D: -
V: TRBV3-1/TRBV3-2
size: -
CDR3: CASSRPGGYTEAFF
DNA: TGTGCCAGCAGTCGACCGGGGGGCTACACTGAAGCTTTCTTT

J: TRBJ1-2
D: -
V: TRBV12-3/TRBV12-4
size: -
CDR3: CASREGGNYGYTF
DNA: TGTGCCAGCAGAGAAGGGGGTAACTATGGCTACACCTTC

J: TRBJ2-2
D: TRBD2
V: TRBV7-3
size: -
CDR3: CASSSTWRGVGTGELFF
DNA: TGTGCCAGCAGCTCAACCTGGCGGGGGGTCGGCACCGGGGAGCTGTTTTTT

J: TRBJ1-5
D: TRBD1
V: TRBV3-1/TRBV3-2
size: -
CDR3: CASSQGQGQQPQHF
DNA: TGTGCCAGCAGCCAAGGACAGGGACAGCAGCCCCAGCATTTT

J: TRBJ2-7
D: -
V: TRBV13
size: once
CDR3: CASSFPGAGAPYEQYF
DNA: TGTGCCAGCAGCTTCCCTGGCGCGGGGGCCCCCTACGAGCAGTACTTC

J: TRBJ2-2
D: -
V: TRBV7-6
size: -
CDR3: CASSLYGGSNTGELFF
DNA: TGTGCCAGCAGCTTGTACGGGGGCTCCAACACCGGGGAGCTGTTTTTT

J: TRBJ2-3
D: TRBD2
V: TRBV2
size: -
CDR3: CASHERTSGTDTQYF
DNA: TGTGCCAGCCACGAAAGGACTAGCGGCACAGATACGCAGTATTTT

J: TRBJ2-7
D: -
V: TRBV6-1
size: few
CDR3: CASSEIFGWSYEQYF
DNA: TGTGCCAGCAGTGAAATTTTCGGGTGGTCGTACGAGCAGTACTTC

J: TRBJ2-3
D: TRBD2
V: TRBV6-1
size: -
CDR3: CASSERRASGGTDTQYF
DNA: TGTGCCAGCAGTGAACGCCGGGCTAGCGGGGGAACAGATACGCAGTATTTT

J: TRBJ1-2
D: TRBD1
V: TRBV19
size: -
CDR3: CALQGDGYTF
DNA: TGTGCTTTACAGGGGGATGGCTACACCTTC

J: TRBJ2-1
D: TRBD1
V: TRBV29-1
size: -
CDR3: CSVELGQLYNEQFF
DNA: TGCAGCGTTGAACTGGGACAGCTTTACAATGAGCAGTTCTTC

J: TRBJ2-7
D: TRBD1
V: TRBV4-2
size: few
CDR3: CASSQDSDRGAEQYF
DNA: TGTGCCAGCAGCCAAGATAGTGACAGGGGCGCCGAGCAGTACTTC

J: TRBJ1-2
D: -
V: TRBV6-4
size: -
CDR3: CASRTGQFFLYGYTF
DNA: TGTGCCAGCAGGACTGGACAGTTTTTCCTCTATGGCTACACCTTC